This is a list of T cell receptor beta chains from one sample in a study of T cells in localized non-small cell lung cancer. Sequencing used immunoSEQ multiplex PCR; TCRdb keeps in-frame clones, though not all of them. The table lists some 2,500 clones, about 28% of them singletons, with approximately 7% in the top ten. The material was lung tumor tissue, obtained before any cancer treatment. The receptors originated from a male donor at least 60 years old with stage II squamous cell lung carcinoma. CDR3s include the opening cysteine and the closing phenylalanine or tryptophan. D genes are given only for firm matches. Size values are once, few and many counts, or a class for expanded clones, and some rows have none.

j_gene | d_gene | abundance | v_gene | CDR3aa | CDR3nt
TRBJ1-6 | - | few | TRBV11-3 | CASSQVRRTAYNSPLHF | TGTGCCAGCAGCCAAGTCCGTCGGACAGCCTATAATTCACCCCTCCACTTT
TRBJ1-5 | TRBD1 | few | TRBV15 | CATSRGFQGVLNQPQHF | TGTGCCACCAGCAGAGGATTTCAGGGGGTGCTTAATCAGCCCCAGCATTTT
TRBJ1-5 | - | - | TRBV15 | CATTSDQNGNQPQHF | TGTGCCACCACTTCGGACCAGAATGGCAATCAGCCCCAGCATTTT
TRBJ1-1 | - | large | TRBV11-3 | CASSLLPGNTEAFF | TGTGCCAGCAGCTTACTCCCAGGGAACACTGAAGCTTTCTTT
TRBJ2-1 | - | - | TRBV9 | CASSPLEDEQFF | TGTGCCAGCAGCCCGCTAGAAGATGAGCAGTTCTTC
TRBJ1-4 | TRBD1 | - | TRBV11-3 | CASSLVSGGNEKLFF | TGTGCCAGCAGCTTGGTTTCAGGGGGCAATGAAAAACTGTTTTTT
TRBJ2-2 | TRBD1 | - | TRBV9 | CASSTGEVKTGELFF | TGTGCCAGCAGTACAGGGGAAGTCAAGACCGGGGAGCTGTTTTTT
TRBJ2-3 | TRBD2 | medium-sized | TRBV11-3 | CASSFPGSSGVRSTDTQYF | TGTGCCAGCAGCTTCCCGGGTTCTAGCGGGGTACGGAGCACAGATACGCAGTATTTT
TRBJ1-1 | - | - | TRBV5-1 | CASSLDRAEDTEAFF | TGCGCCAGCAGCTTGGACAGGGCTGAAGACACTGAAGCTTTCTTT
TRBJ2-3 | TRBD2 | few | TRBV11-3 | CASSLLAGGTDTQYF | TGTGCCAGCAGCTTGCTAGCGGGGGGCACAGATACGCAGTATTTT
TRBJ2-5 | - | - | TRBV19 | CASSIQGQKTQYF | TGTGCCAGTAGTATACAAGGACAGAAGACCCAGTACTTC
TRBJ2-1 | - | - | TRBV30 | CAWSEGALSYNEQFF | TGTGCCTGGAGTGAGGGAGCGTTATCCTACAATGAGCAGTTCTTC
TRBJ1-3 | - | - | TRBV5-1 | CASSLDPVSGNTIYF | TGCGCCAGCAGCTTGGATCCGGTCTCTGGAAACACCATATATTTT
TRBJ2-3 | TRBD1 | few | TRBV6-8 | CASEGQGAASTDTQYF | TGTGCCAGCGAAGGACAGGGCGCGGCTAGCACAGATACGCAGTATTTT
TRBJ2-1 | - | - | TRBV28 | CASSLEVGPLARIF | TGTGCCAGCAGTTTAGAAGTAGGACCGCTAGCTCGAATCTTC
TRBJ1-2 | TRBD1 | - | TRBV6-8 | CASSYYRGQSYGYTF | TGTGCCAGCAGCTATTACAGGGGCCAGAGCTATGGCTACACCTTC
TRBJ2-1 | TRBD1 | medium-sized | TRBV11-3 | CASSPGQIVYNEQFF | TGTGCCAGCAGCCCGGGACAGATTGTCTACAATGAGCAGTTCTTC
TRBJ1-4 | TRBD1 | - | TRBV6-8 | CATRTGAGANEKLFF | TGTGCCACGAGAACAGGGGCCGGGGCTAATGAAAAACTGTTTTTT
TRBJ2-7 | - | - | TRBV19 | CASSIFRAGVTYEQYF | TGTGCCAGTAGTATTTTCAGGGCAGGGGTTACCTACGAGCAGTACTTC
TRBJ2-3 | - | - | TRBV5-1 | CASSMEAPTDTQYF | TGCGCCAGCAGCATGGAGGCACCCACAGATACGCAGTATTTT
TRBJ1-1 | - | - | TRBV7-1 | CASRDTGSTEAFF | TGTGCCAGCAGGGACACAGGGTCCACTGAAGCTTTCTTT
TRBJ1-2 | TRBD1 | - | TRBV9 | CASRLEDRADGYTF | TGTGCCAGCAGATTAGAGGACAGGGCAGATGGCTACACCTTC
TRBJ2-2 | - | medium-sized | TRBV6-8 | CAISVNRANTGELFF | TGTGCCATCAGTGTAAACAGAGCAAACACCGGGGAGCTGTTTTTT
TRBJ1-1 | - | medium-sized | TRBV11-3 | CASSPPSAGLLNTEAFF | TGTGCCAGCAGCCCCCCATCCGCAGGGCTTTTGAACACTGAAGCTTTCTTT
TRBJ1-6 | - | few | TRBV18 | CASSPSGDDSPLHF | TGTGCCAGCTCACCTTCAGGGGACGATTCACCCCTCCACTTT
TRBJ2-2 | - | - | TRBV29-1 | CSVRFGTGELFF | TGCAGCGTGCGGTTCGGCACCGGGGAGCTGTTTTTT
TRBJ2-3 | TRBD2 | few | TRBV19 | CASRRRTSGRWTDTQYF | TGTGCCAGTAGGAGGAGGACTAGCGGGAGGTGGACAGATACGCAGTATTTT
TRBJ1-6 | - | large | TRBV6-8 | CASSYTGPPRKYNSPLHF | TGTGCCAGCAGTTACACCGGACCCCCGCGGAAATATAATTCACCCCTCCACTTT
TRBJ2-7 | - | few | TRBV19 | CASSNFERNRHEQYF | TGTGCCAGTAGTAACTTCGAAAGGAATCGCCACGAGCAGTACTTC
TRBJ2-3 | - | - | TRBV5-1 | CASSLDLNRDTQYF | TGCGCCAGCAGCTTGGACCTTAATCGAGATACGCAGTATTTT
TRBJ2-5 | - | - | TRBV6-8 | CASSYSGAQETQYF | TGTGCCAGCAGTTACTCTGGGGCCCAAGAGACCCAGTACTTC
TRBJ2-3 | - | few | TRBV6-8 | CASSSLRRDTQYF | TGTGCCAGCAGTTCCCTTAGGCGAGATACGCAGTATTTT
TRBJ2-3 | TRBD2 | once | TRBV5-1 | CASSLAYLGGGKDTQYF | TGCGCCAGCAGCTTGGCATACCTAGGCGGGGGTAAAGATACGCAGTATTTT
TRBJ1-5 | - | - | TRBV28 | CASTGSGLSNQPQHF | TGTGCCAGCACAGGGTCAGGGTTAAGCAATCAGCCCCAGCATTTT
TRBJ2-5 | - | - | TRBV6-8 | CAIRGRLQETQYF | TGTGCCATCAGGGGACGTCTTCAAGAGACCCAGTACTTC
TRBJ1-1 | - | few | TRBV19 | CASSIAILYEAFF | TGTGCCAGTAGTATCGCTATTCTGTATGAAGCTTTCTTT
TRBJ2-1 | - | - | TRBV9 | CASSERVVGEQFF | TGTGCCAGCAGTGAGCGGGTCGTGGGTGAGCAGTTCTTC
TRBJ1-1 | - | - | TRBV10-2 | CASGMNRVGTEAFF | TGCGCCAGCGGGATGAACAGGGTTGGCACTGAAGCTTTCTTT
TRBJ2-5 | - | - | TRBV30 | CAWSVSREETQYF | TGTGCCTGGAGTGTATCCAGGGAAGAGACCCAGTACTTC
TRBJ1-3 | - | - | TRBV5-1 | CASGMGSSGNTIYF | TGCGCCTCGGGAATGGGTAGCTCTGGAAACACCATATATTTT
TRBJ1-5 | TRBD1 | medium-sized | TRBV2 | CASTGQGGDQPQHF | TGTGCCAGCACCGGACAGGGCGGGGATCAGCCCCAGCATTTT
TRBJ1-1 | - | medium-sized | TRBV30 | CAWNGGQVSTEAFF | TGTGCCTGGAACGGAGGGCAGGTGAGCACTGAAGCTTTCTTT
TRBJ1-5 | TRBD1 | many | TRBV7-2 | CASSTGWGQPQHF | TGTGCCAGCTCGACAGGGTGGGGCCAGCCCCAGCATTTT
TRBJ1-4 | - | once | TRBV19 | CASRLNEKLFF | TGTGCCAGTAGGTTAAATGAAAAACTGTTTTTT
TRBJ2-1 | TRBD1 | - | TRBV19 | CASSIQGYSYNEQFF | TGTGCCAGTAGCATACAGGGGTACTCCTACAATGAGCAGTTCTTC
TRBJ2-5 | - | few | TRBV7-2 | CASSPTLGGAQYF | TGTGCCAGCAGCCCGACTCTCGGCGGGGCCCAGTACTTC
TRBJ2-7 | - | medium-sized | TRBV11-3 | CASSLTQDAYEQYF | TGTGCCAGCAGCTTGACTCAGGATGCCTACGAGCAGTACTTC
TRBJ1-1 | - | large | TRBV28 | CASLPQMNTEAFF | TGTGCCAGTTTACCCCAAATGAACACTGAAGCTTTCTTT
TRBJ2-2 | - | few | TRBV6-8 | CASSRWANTGELFF | TGTGCCAGCAGTAGGTGGGCGAACACCGGGGAGCTGTTTTTT
TRBJ1-2 | TRBD1 | few | TRBV7-1 | CASSLMGTEGYTF | TGTGCCAGCAGCTTAATGGGGACAGAAGGCTACACCTTC
TRBJ1-5 | - | - | TRBV30 | CAWSGWYNQPQHF | TGTGCCTGGAGTGGGTGGTACAATCAGCCCCAGCATTTT
TRBJ2-6 | - | - | TRBV15 | CATSRDASGANVLTF | TGTGCCACCAGCAGAGACGCCTCTGGGGCCAACGTCCTGACTTTC
TRBJ2-3 | TRBD2 | few | TRBV6-8 | CASRSLAGGPDTQYF | TGTGCCAGCAGAAGTCTAGCGGGGGGTCCAGATACGCAGTATTTT
TRBJ1-2 | TRBD1 | - | TRBV10-2 | CASSATGGSLSDGYTF | TGCGCCAGCAGTGCGACAGGGGGCAGTCTCAGCGATGGCTACACCTTC
TRBJ1-1 | - | - | TRBV29-1 | CSVEDGGSGDGAFF | TGCAGCGTTGAAGATGGCGGTTCCGGGGATGGAGCTTTCTTT
TRBJ2-2 | TRBD2 | - | TRBV6-8 | CASSYSGGEDTGELFF | TGTGCCAGCAGTTACTCCGGGGGGGAGGACACCGGGGAGCTGTTTTTT
TRBJ2-1 | - | medium-sized | TRBV19 | CASREGLYNEQFF | TGTGCCAGTAGGGAGGGACTTTACAATGAGCAGTTCTTC
TRBJ2-4 | - | - | TRBV28 | CASSFRGYLAKNIQYF | TGTGCCAGCAGTTTTCGGGGTTACCTAGCCAAAAACATTCAGTACTTC
TRBJ2-5 | TRBD1 | - | TRBV19 | CASSPRGRGETQYF | TGTGCCAGTAGTCCTAGGGGGCGAGGAGAGACCCAGTACTTC
TRBJ1-5 | TRBD1 | medium-sized | TRBV6-8 | CASGGTGLTQPQHF | TGTGCCAGCGGGGGGACAGGGTTAACTCAGCCCCAGCATTTT